These 5 T cell receptor beta chains came from one sample sequenced in a study of shared clonotypes between healthy human individuals. Some clones are missing from TCRdb's copy, which holds only in-frame ones; the method was immunoSEQ multiplex PCR. Counted here are around 240,000 clones, about 69% occurring once; the ten biggest clones make up around 10%. The sample consisted of memory CD4+ T cells sorted from blood. Subset of the sample: CD45RA-negative fraction. The receptor set was obtained from a man aged 25-45 years in good health.

The chain is built from TRBV7-6 and TRBJ2-2; 8 bases match TRBD2. J gave up 1 base and V 7 bases, and 8 bases lay outside the gene matches. This CDR3 has 16 residues. Germline V lookup: CDR1 SGHVS, CDR2 FNYEAQ. The CDR3 loop reads CASTPYSGVNTGELFF. CDR3 DNA sequence: TGTGCCAGCACACCCTATAGCGGGGTGAACACCGGGGAGCTGTTTTTT. Full variable domain (outside the CDR3, taken from reference TRBV7-6 and TRBJ2-2): GAGVSQSPRYKVTKRGQDVALRCDPISGHVSLYWYRQALGQGPEFLTYFNYEAQQDKSGLPNDRFSAERPEGSISTLTIQRTEQRDSAMYRCASTPYSGVNTGELFFGEGSRLTVL.

Note on this clone: Other DNA sequences in the sample encode the same CDR3. V usage is TRBV5-1 and J usage is TRBJ2-5; D remains unclear. Between the trimmed V and J ends, which lost 0 bases and 5 bases, there was a span of 5 bases. CDR3 length: 12 amino acids. Germline V lookup: CDR1 SGHRS, CDR2 YFSETQ. This CDR3 reads CASSLAGETQYF. The CDR3 DNA reads TGCGCCAGCAGCTTGGCCGGGGAGACCCAGTACTTC.

This clone was seen more than once but under ten times. The gene calls are TRBV10-1 and TRBJ2-2; no firm D call. The germline V gene encodes CDR1 WNHNN and CDR2 SYGVQD (reference sequence). V lost 6 bases and J lost 5, with 10 bases in between. CDR3 size: 13 residues. The CDR3, as DNA: TGCGCCAGCAGCCCCATTGGGACCGGGGAGCTGTTTTTT. This encodes CASSPIGTGELFF.

This clone has at least ten counts. The J gene is TRBJ2-2, the V gene TRBV4-2, with 7 bases identical to TRBD2. V dropped 1 base and J dropped 4; count of bases not matched to a gene: 9. The CDR3 totals 17 residues. Per germline, CDR1 LGHNA and CDR2 YNFKEQ. In DNA form, the CDR3 reads TGTGCCAGCAGCCAAGGTGACGGGGAGGGGATCACCGGGGAGCTGTTTTTT. It translates to CASSQGDGEGITGELFF.

V is TRBV5-1 and J is TRBJ2-3; 11 bases line up with TRBD2. Germline V CDR1 and CDR2: SGHRS, YFSETQ. CDR3 size: 16 residues. With 0 bases clipped from V and 4 bases from J, the junction kept 4 bases outside the gene matches. The CDR3 DNA follows: TGCGCCAGCAGCTTGGGACTAGCGGGATCGGCAGATACGCAGTATTTT. This translates into CASSLGLAGSADTQYF.